The following is a T cell receptor beta chain sequence with its context. As yet, its antigen is unknown. The sample comes from a study of cytomegalovirus exposure and HLA in healthy donors. Study-wide context: Of a few hundred genotyped donors, about 81% grouped in the Caucasian-associated ancestry cluster. Study-wide results and caveats: The productive fraction for most TCR beta V segments was about 87% or about 30% in an earlier analysis. The listing of 150 to 200 TCR beta chains classed them as cytomegalovirus-associated. Analysis was performed later, and it showed HLA-associated TCR beta chains to be more clonally expanded than equally common others.

Trimming took 2 bases from V and 12 from J; bases not matched to a gene: 2. The CDR3 is 13 residues long. CDR1 is ENHRY and CDR2 is SYGVKD in the germline V gene. Both 60 Vbeta primers and 13 Jbeta primers went into the PCR. Here immunoSEQ multiplex PCR was the method, and the copy in TCRdb shows in-frame clones only, minus some. The repertoire includes about 160,000 clones, 65% to 85% of them detected once, and about 1.3% sits in the top ten. The TCR was taken from a man aged 60 to 75 in good health and CMV-seronegative. The source material was PBMCs. V and J are TRBV10-3 and TRBJ1-6; 9 bases line up with TRBD1. Here the CDR3 DNA reads TGTGCCATCAGTGAGGACAGGGGGATACCCCTCCACTTT. It is translated as CAISEDRGIPLHF.